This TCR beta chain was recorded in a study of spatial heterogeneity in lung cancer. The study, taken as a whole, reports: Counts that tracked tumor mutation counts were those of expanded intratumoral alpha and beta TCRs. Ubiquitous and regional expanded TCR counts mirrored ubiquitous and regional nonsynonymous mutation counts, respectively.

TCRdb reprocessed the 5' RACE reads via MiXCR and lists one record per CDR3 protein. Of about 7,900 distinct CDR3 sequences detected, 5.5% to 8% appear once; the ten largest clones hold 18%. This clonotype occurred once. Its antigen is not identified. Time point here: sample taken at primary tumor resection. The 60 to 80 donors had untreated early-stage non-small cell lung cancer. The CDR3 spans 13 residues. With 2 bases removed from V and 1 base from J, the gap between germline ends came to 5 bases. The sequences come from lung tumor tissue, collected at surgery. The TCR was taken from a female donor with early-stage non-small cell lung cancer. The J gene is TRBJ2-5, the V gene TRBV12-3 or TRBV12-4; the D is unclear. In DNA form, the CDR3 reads TGTGCCAGCAGTTTAACCCTCCAAGAGACCCAGTACTTC. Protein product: CASSLTLQETQYF.